These 3 T cell receptor beta chains came from one sample sequenced in a study of cytomegalovirus exposure and HLA in healthy donors. The PCR employed 60 Vbeta primers together with 13 Jbeta primers. TCRdb keeps only in-frame clones here, not all; method: immunoSEQ multiplex PCR. The sample includes around 130,000 clones, about 80% of them seen just once. Sequenced: PBMCs. These receptors originate from a man aged 25-45 years in good health and CMV-seronegative.

J is TRBJ2-5 and V is TRBV28, with D perhaps TRBD1 (6 bases). V was shortened by 6 bases and J by 5 bases, with 22 bases between the two germline ends. The CDR3 has 16 amino acids. The germline V gene has CDR1 MDHEN and CDR2 SYDVKM. Written as DNA, the CDR3 is TGTGCCAGCAGAAGGCACCGGGACACCGGCAGGGAGACCCAGTACTTC. The encoded protein is CASRRHRDTGRETQYF.

This chain uses TRBV7-2 with TRBJ2-1; the match to TRBD2 covers 7 bases. With 1 base clipped from V and 7 bases from J, the junction kept 4 bases outside the gene matches. The CDR3 totals 14 residues. Germline values: CDR1 SGHTA, CDR2 FQGNSA. CDR3 region: CASSLVASGNEQFF. The CDR3 bases are TGTGCCAGCAGCTTAGTGGCTAGCGGAAATGAGCAGTTCTTC.

The chain uses TRBV30 and TRBJ2-6; TRBD1 agrees at 8 bases. This CDR3 comprises 15 residues. The germline gives CDR1 GTSNPN, CDR2 SVGIG (reference sequence). The V segment lost 5 bases and the J segment 0 bases; nucleotides outside the gene matches: 3. The CDR3 here is CAWQTGASGANVLTF. The CDR3 bases are TGTGCCTGGCAGACAGGGGCCTCTGGGGCCAACGTCCTGACTTTC.